What follows is one T cell receptor (beta chain) and its context. Its specificity is not known. The PCR made use of 60 Vbeta and 13 Jbeta primers. Only in-frame clones appear in the TCRdb table, and some are missing; sequencing was by immunoSEQ multiplex PCR. The table shows roughly 250,000 clones, with about 80% occurring only once. CDR1 SEHNR and CDR2 FQNEAQ come from the germline V gene (reference sequence). This CDR3 is 14 amino acids long. V shed 1 base and J shed 1 base, with 7 bases lying between them. This entry comes from a study of cytomegalovirus exposure and HLA in healthy donors. Study-level points and caveats: Follow-up analysis later connected one missense variant in DCLRE1C with trimming of TCR beta V- and J-genes. In an earlier analysis, productive rearrangement rates for most beta V segments clustered near 90% or 30%. Some TCR beta chains (around 160 of them) were listed as cytomegalovirus-associated.

Sequenced sample: PBMCs. The chain links TRBV7-9 to TRBJ2-5, with a possible D match to TRBD1 (5 bases). The origin of this receptor is a girl aged 2 to 10 in good health and CMV-seronegative. The CDR3 sequence is CASSLETVQETQYF. The CDR3 region has the DNA TGTGCCAGCAGCTTAGAGACAGTCCAAGAGACCCAGTACTTC.